The 27 T cell receptor beta chains presented below share a single source sample, sequenced in a study of CD8 T cells in ankylosing spondylitis. TCRdb recomputed calls from the 5' RACE reads with MiXCR, one row per CDR3 protein. In the table there are about 360,000 distinct CDR3 sequences, 20% to 25% of which are singletons. Sample: blood, either unsorted or a sorted T cell fraction (not recorded which). These receptors all come from a male donor with ankylosing spondylitis or in good health (not recorded which).

This clonotype appeared a few times. This chain connects TRBV9 to TRBJ2-5, with TRBD1 matching over 7 bases. In germline, CDR1 is SGDLS, CDR2 YYNGEE. Trimming took 0 bases from V and 5 from J; bases not matched to a gene: 10. CDR3 size: 16 residues. CDR3 sequence reads: CASSVVGDSPRETQYF. CDR3 in DNA: TGTGCCAGCAGCGTAGTTGGGGACAGCCCCCGGGAGACCCAGTACTTC.

This sequence joins TRBV15 and TRBJ1-6; no clear D. Germline values: CDR1 LNHNV, CDR2 YYDKDF (reference sequence). The CDR3 is 16 residues long. Deletions cut 5 bases from V and 0 bases from J, with 11 bases between. This CDR3 is CATSVSMSSYNSPLHF. In DNA form, the CDR3 reads TGTGCCACCAGCGTTAGTATGAGCTCCTATAATTCACCCCTCCACTTT.

At least ten counts were recorded for this clonotype. The DNA is left out, because the CDR3 cannot be placed on it with certainty; the CDR3 is given as TCRdb lists it. This chain connects TRBV12-3 or TRBV12-4 to TRBJ2-5; the table assigns TRBD1, which was not confirmed against the DNA. Including both end residues, the CDR3 is 14 amino acids long. The CDR3 reads CASSSSTGLETQYF.

The gene calls are TRBV7-9 and TRBJ2-5; D may be TRBD1 (6 bases). CDR1 and CDR2 (germline): SEHNR, FQNEAQ (reference sequence). V lost 4 bases, J lost 1 base, and 13 bases lay in between. The CDR3 has 15 amino acids. In nucleotides, the CDR3 is TGTGCCAGCAGCTATCCGGGACACCTCCAAGAGACCCAGTACTTC. This translates into CASSYPGHLQETQYF.

This clonotype was counted only a few times. The chain recombines TRBV12-3 or TRBV12-4 with TRBJ1-1; D is ambiguous. This CDR3 has 13 amino acids. The V end lost 3 bases, the J end lost 4 bases, and 9 bases lay between the germline ends. The CDR3 loop is CASSFWSGTEAFF. CDR3 DNA: TGTGCCAGCAGTTTTTGGTCCGGCACTGAAGCTTTCTTT.

This clonotype has more than one count but fewer than ten. This chain connects TRBV2 to TRBJ2-7; possible D gene TRBD1, 6 bases. Trimming stripped 2 bases from V and 3 bases from J, with 17 bases between. This CDR3 contains 16 residues. Looked up from germline, CDR1 is SNHLY and CDR2 is FYNNEI. The CDR3 bases are TGTGCCAGCAGTGAAAACGGAATAAGGGGACACTACGAGCAGTACTTC. It specifies CASSENGIRGHYEQYF.

The chain carries TRBV29-1 and TRBJ2-7; 7 bases fit TRBD1. Germline CDR1 reads SQVTM; CDR2 reads ANQGSEA. CDR3 length equals 14 residues. Trimming cost V 4 bases and J 0 bases; bases outside gene matches: 6. DNA of the CDR3: TGCAGCGTTGCGGGGACAGACAACTCCTACGAGCAGTACTTC. Residues: CSVAGTDNSYEQYF.

This clonotype was counted a few times. V is TRBV28 and J is TRBJ1-4; D unresolved. V lost 5 bases to trimming and J lost 5 bases, with 15 bases between them. The CDR3 is 15 amino acids. Germline V CDR1 and CDR2: MDHEN, SYDVKM. The CDR3 DNA reads as TGTGCCAGCAGTATCGATAGCGAGGGAAATGAAAAACTGTTTTTT. It translates to CASSIDSEGNEKLFF.

The chain links TRBV11-2 to TRBJ2-3, with no clear D. V gave up 8 bases and J gave up 5 bases, with 2 bases separating them. The CDR3 has 9 residues. Germline lookup yields CDR1 SGHAT and CDR2 FQNNGV. CDR3 sequence: CASGDTQYF. CDR3 sequence (DNA): TGTGCCAGCGGAGATACGCAGTATTTT.

V gene TRBV4-1 combines with J gene TRBJ2-7; D uncertain. The length of the CDR3 is 14 residues. Germline assignment: CDR1 MGHRA and CDR2 YSYEKL. Trimming removed 5 bases at V and 3 bases at J, with 14 bases between. The CDR3 DNA follows: TGCGCCAGCAGCTCGATAGGGAAAGACTACGAGCAGTACTTC. It specifies CASSSIGKDYEQYF.

V gene TRBV4-1 combines with J gene TRBJ2-7, with D hard to call. The CDR3 consists of 13 residues. V lost 4 bases to trimming and J lost 3 bases, with 10 bases between them. Germline assignment: CDR1 MGHRA and CDR2 YSYEKL. Here the CDR3 DNA reads TGCGCCAGCAGCCCCCCTTTCGGCTACGAGCAGTACTTC. Amino acid sequence: CASSPPFGYEQYF.

V and J are TRBV12-3 or TRBV12-4 and TRBJ2-7; unclear D gene. Trimming cost V 8 bases and J 5 bases, with 16 bases left between them. The CDR3 has 13 residues. This CDR3 is CASGDEVFDEQYF. CDR3 nucleotide sequence: TGTGCCAGCGGGGATGAGGTCTTCGACGAGCAGTACTTC.

The V call is TRBV28, the J call TRBJ2-7; 8 positions match TRBD2. There are 14 residues in the CDR3. CDR1 is MDHEN, CDR2 SYDVKM, per germline. J was trimmed by 5 bases and V by 6 bases; bases with no gene match: 9. The CDR3 DNA sequence: TGTGCCAGCAGGGGACGGGGGGGCATCCACGAGCAGTACTTC. It specifies CASRGRGGIHEQYF.

The genes are TRBV6-1 and TRBJ2-1; TRBD1 is a possible D gene (5 bases). Germline V lookup: CDR1 MNHNS, CDR2 SASEGT. The CDR3 has 18 amino acids. Between the trimmed V and J ends, which lost 5 bases and 0 bases, there was a span of 20 bases. In DNA, the CDR3 is TGTGCCAGCAGTATCCACCCCCGACAGATGAGCTCCTACAATGAGCAGTTCTTC. It encodes CASSIHPRQMSSYNEQFF.

The chain carries TRBV7-9 and TRBJ2-3, with D unresolved. The V end lost 0 bases, the J end lost 0 bases, and 7 bases lay between the germline ends. The germline V gene has CDR1 SEHNR and CDR2 FQNEAQ (reference sequence). This CDR3 is 15 amino acids long. Written as DNA, the CDR3 is TGTGCCAGCAGCTTAGCGGCACCTAGCACAGATACGCAGTATTTT. Residues: CASSLAAPSTDTQYF.

This sequence joins TRBV29-1 and TRBJ1-2; D is undetermined. The CDR3 loop spans 11 amino acids. With 4 bases removed from V and 4 bases from J, the gap between germline ends came to 7 bases. Per germline, CDR1 SQVTM and CDR2 ANQGSEA. The CDR3 sequence: CSVGVLYGYTF. In DNA form, the CDR3 reads TGCAGCGTTGGAGTACTCTATGGCTACACCTTC.

The CDR3 protein is CSARLGVDSNYEQYF. The CDR3 nucleotides read TGCAGTGCTAGACTTGGTGTTGACAGCAACTACGAGCAGTACTTC. V and J are TRBV20-1 and TRBJ2-7, with D possibly TRBD1 on 5 matching bases. Germline V gives CDR1 DFQATT, CDR2 SNEGSKA (reference sequence). Trimming stripped 2 bases from V and 3 bases from J, with 17 bases between. The CDR3 sequence is 15 residues long.

There are many counts of this clonotype. It is unclear where the CDR3 begins or ends on the DNA, so no DNA is shown, and the CDR3 is as TCRdb lists it. The J gene is TRBJ2-5, the V gene TRBV12-3 or TRBV12-4. With termini counted, the CDR3 has 11 amino acids. CDR3: CASSSSETQYF.

This rearrangement joins TRBV5-8 to TRBJ2-3; 9 nucleotides align to TRBD1. The CDR3 runs 16 residues. The J segment lost 6 bases and the V segment lost 3 bases, leaving 11 bases of the junction unmatched. CDR1 is SGHTS, CDR2 YDEGEE, per germline. The DNA for the CDR3 is TGTGCCAGCAGCTCGCCGGGACAGGGAAGGGGCGATACGCAGTATTTT. Encoded protein: CASSSPGQGRGDTQYF.

The sample holds a few counts of this clonotype. The chain recombines TRBV10-3 with TRBJ2-7, with a possible D match to TRBD2 (5 bases). The CDR3 sequence is 14 residues long. Germline CDR1 ENHRY, CDR2 SYGVKD. The V end was cut by 10 bases, the J end by 1 base, with 17 bases between. CDR3 DNA sequence: TGTGCCAGCCGCCCGTGGACGGGATCCTACGAGCAGTACTTC. Its translation is CASRPWTGSYEQYF.

The chain links TRBV28 to TRBJ1-5; no firm D call. Germline CDR1 is MDHEN and CDR2 is SYDVKM. Trimming stripped 2 bases from V and 4 bases from J, with 12 bases between. This CDR3 is built from 15 residues. Here the CDR3 DNA reads TGTGCCAGCAGTTTAGCGGTTGGAGGAAATCAGCCCCAGCATTTT. Its translation: CASSLAVGGNQPQHF.

The V call is TRBV19, the J call TRBJ1-5, with 8 bases that match TRBD1. With V trimmed by 0 bases and J by 6 bases, 4 bases remained unmatched. The CDR3 is 15 residues long. Germline lookup yields CDR1 LNHDA and CDR2 SQIVND (reference sequence). CDR3 loop: CASSIDPQGGQPQHF. CDR3 DNA: TGTGCCAGTAGTATAGATCCACAGGGGGGTCAGCCCCAGCATTTT.

Only a few counts were recorded for this clonotype. The chain employs TRBV11-2 and TRBJ2-5; D uncertain. Trimming pared 3 bases from V and 2 bases from J, leaving 10 bases between. The length of the CDR3 is 14 residues. Germline CDR1 and CDR2: SGHAT and FQNNGV. CDR3 nucleotides: TGTGCCAGCAGCTTGGGGTGGTTACAAGAGACCCAGTACTTC. Its translation: CASSLGWLQETQYF. Drawing the rest from reference TRBV11-2 and TRBJ2-5, the complete variable domain is EAGVAQSPRYKIIEKRQSVAFWCNPISGHATLYWYQQILGQGPKLLIQFQNNGVVDDSQLPKDRFSAERLKGVDSTLKIQPAKLEDSAVYLCASSLGWLQETQYFGPGTRLLVL.

This clonotype was seen a few times. The chain recombines TRBV6-5 with TRBJ1-4; no clear D. The CDR3 length is 14 residues. V shed 2 bases and J shed 8 bases, with 12 bases lying between them. CDR1 is MNHEY and CDR2 is SVGAGI in the germline V gene. The CDR3 region is CASSYGTLREKLFF. CDR3 coding DNA: TGTGCCAGCAGTTACGGCACCCTTAGGGAAAAACTGTTTTTT.

The chain employs TRBV29-1 and TRBJ2-7; weak D call: TRBD1 (7 bases). Trimming took 5 bases from V and 7 from J, leaving 21 bases between them. The CDR3 covers 14 residues. The V gene's germline CDR1 is SQVTM and CDR2 ANQGSEA. CDR3 sequence reads: CSVTGVTGTREQYF. DNA for the CDR3: TGCAGCGTTACGGGGGTGACAGGGACACGAGAGCAGTACTTC.

The genes are TRBV28 and TRBJ2-7; D is possibly TRBD2 (6 bases). The germline V gene encodes CDR1 MDHEN and CDR2 SYDVKM. The CDR3 spans 14 residues. V lost 7 bases and J lost 9, with 22 bases in between. CDR3 sequence: CASTDETLRERQYF. In nucleotides, the CDR3 is TGTGCCAGCACCGACGAAACCCTCCGGGAGCGGCAGTACTTC.

The CDR3 here is CASSEEDFSSSYNEQFF. The CDR3 DNA reads as TGTGCCAGCAGCGAGGAGGACTTTTCGAGCTCCTACAATGAGCAGTTCTTC. The chain combines TRBV3-1 with TRBJ2-1; D may be TRBD2 (5 bases). Germline CDR1 and CDR2: LGHDT and YNNKEL (reference sequence). The CDR3 runs to 17 residues. Trimming stripped 5 bases from V and 0 bases from J, with 17 bases between.